This T cell receptor (beta chain) is drawn from a study of T cell responses to AZD1222 COVID-19 vaccine. Study observations and caveats: Baseline serostatus was positive in only six AZD1222 recipients. White British people made up most donors, females outnumbered males, and clonal diversity was possibly underestimated.

The junction had 4 bases not matched to a gene; V was cut back by 4 bases and J by 8 bases. Germline loops: CDR1 MNHEY, CDR2 SMNVEV (reference sequence). The CDR3 runs 13 residues. Data came from immunoSEQ multiplex PCR; TCRdb stores just in-frame clones and leaves some out. The repertoire holds 100,000 to 150,000 clones, with around 92% as singletons. This clone is a singleton in its sample. The antigen remains undetermined. J is TRBJ2-4 and V is TRBV27; the match to TRBD1 covers 8 bases. Specimen: peripheral blood, collected on day 0 of AZD1222 vaccination. The TCR was taken from an adult in good health. The CDR3 nucleotides are TGTGCCAGCAGTTCCCAGGGGGCTTACATTCAGTACTTC. Translating it yields CASSSQGAYIQYF.